This T cell receptor beta chain was found in a study of T cell responses to AZD1222 COVID-19 vaccine. Study outcomes and limitations: Two AZD1222 doses significantly raised spike-specific TCR breadth and depth over controls. Baseline seropositives among AZD1222 recipients totaled only six or seven. The donors showed a predominance of white British ancestry and of females, with possible underestimation of clonal diversity.

This clone appeared a single time. Its antigen is unknown. The table came from immunoSEQ multiplex PCR; TCRdb's copy has only in-frame clones and leaves some out. The sample has approximately 88,000 clones, 60% to 80% seen once. Material: peripheral blood, obtained on day 0 of AZD1222 vaccination. The sequence was collected from an adult in good health.

The CDR3 nucleotides are TGTGCCTGGACCTTAACTAGCGGGAGTGGTGATACGCAGTATTTT. This translates into CAWTLTSGSGDTQYF. This rearrangement joins TRBV30 to TRBJ2-3; 11 nucleotides line up with TRBD2. The V gene's germline CDR1 is GTSNPN and CDR2 SVGIG (reference sequence). The ends lost 4 bases at V and 6 bases at J; junction bases unmatched: 9. This CDR3 is 15 amino acids long.